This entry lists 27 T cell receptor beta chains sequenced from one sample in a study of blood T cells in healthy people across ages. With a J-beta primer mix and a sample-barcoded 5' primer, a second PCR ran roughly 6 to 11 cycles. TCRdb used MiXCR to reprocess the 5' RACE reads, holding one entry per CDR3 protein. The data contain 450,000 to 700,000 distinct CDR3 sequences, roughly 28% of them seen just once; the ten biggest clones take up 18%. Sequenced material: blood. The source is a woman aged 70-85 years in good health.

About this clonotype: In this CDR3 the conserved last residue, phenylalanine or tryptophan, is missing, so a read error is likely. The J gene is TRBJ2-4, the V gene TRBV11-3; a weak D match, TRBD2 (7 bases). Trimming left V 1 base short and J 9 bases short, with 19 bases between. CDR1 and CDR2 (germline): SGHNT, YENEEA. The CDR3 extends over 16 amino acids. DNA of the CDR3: TGTGCCAGCAGCTTAGGAATCTCCGGGGGGCGGATCATTCAGTACCTC. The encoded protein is CASSLGISGGRIIQYL.

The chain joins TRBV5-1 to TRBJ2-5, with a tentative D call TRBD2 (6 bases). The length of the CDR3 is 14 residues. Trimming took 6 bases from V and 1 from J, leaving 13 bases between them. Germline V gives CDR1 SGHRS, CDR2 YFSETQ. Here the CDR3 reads CASTQGLAQETQYF. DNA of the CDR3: TGCGCCAGCACCCAGGGACTGGCCCAAGAGACCCAGTACTTC. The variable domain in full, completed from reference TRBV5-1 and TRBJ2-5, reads KAGVTQTPRYLIKTRGQQVTLSCSPISGHRSVSWYQQTPGQGLQFLFEYFSETQRNKGNFPGRFSGRQFSNSRSEMNVSTLELGDSALYLCASTQGLAQETQYFGPGTRLLVL.

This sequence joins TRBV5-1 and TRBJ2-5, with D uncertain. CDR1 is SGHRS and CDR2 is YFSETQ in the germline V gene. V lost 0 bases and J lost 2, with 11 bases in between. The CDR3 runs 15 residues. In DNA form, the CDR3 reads TGCGCCAGCAGCTTGGGGCCGAACCTTCAAGAGACCCAGTACTTC. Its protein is CASSLGPNLQETQYF.

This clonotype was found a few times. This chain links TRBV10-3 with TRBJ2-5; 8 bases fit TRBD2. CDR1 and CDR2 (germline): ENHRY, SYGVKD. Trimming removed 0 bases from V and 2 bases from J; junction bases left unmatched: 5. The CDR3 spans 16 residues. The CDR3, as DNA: TGTGCCATCAGTGAGTCTCGAGCGGGGGTACAAGAGACCCAGTACTTC. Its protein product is CAISESRAGVQETQYF.

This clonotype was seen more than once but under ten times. Here the CDR3 DNA reads TGTGCCAGCAGCCAAGATGAGGCCAGGCCCTTGGGGAGAGGCTACACCTTC. Translated: CASSQDEARPLGRGYTF. The chain employs TRBV4-2 and TRBJ1-2; D is uncertain. This CDR3 comprises 17 residues. Germline V gene data show CDR1 as LGHNA and CDR2 as YNFKEQ. Deletions cut 0 bases from V and 8 bases from J, with 22 bases between.

The CDR3 spells CASSFGGGNTIYF. Here the CDR3 DNA reads TGTGCCAGCAGTTTCGGGGGGGGAAACACCATATATTTT. The V and J genes are TRBV27 and TRBJ1-3, with D tentatively TRBD1 (5 bases). The V end was cut by 3 bases, the J end by 4 bases, with 7 bases between. The CDR3 contains 13 residues. Germline lookup yields CDR1 MNHEY and CDR2 SMNVEV (reference sequence).

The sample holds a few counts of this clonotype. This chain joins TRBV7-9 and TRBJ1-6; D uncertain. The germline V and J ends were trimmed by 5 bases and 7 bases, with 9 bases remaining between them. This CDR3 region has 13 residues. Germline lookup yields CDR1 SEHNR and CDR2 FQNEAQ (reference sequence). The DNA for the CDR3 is TGTGCCAGCAGCCCCCACTCGAATTCACCCCTCCACTTT. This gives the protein CASSPHSNSPLHF. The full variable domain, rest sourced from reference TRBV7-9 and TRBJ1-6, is DTGVSQNPRHKITKRGQNVTFRCDPISEHNRLYWYRQTLGQGPEFLTYFQNEAQLEKSRLLSDRFSAERPKGSFSTLEIQRTEQGDSAMYLCASSPHSNSPLHFGNGTRLTVT.

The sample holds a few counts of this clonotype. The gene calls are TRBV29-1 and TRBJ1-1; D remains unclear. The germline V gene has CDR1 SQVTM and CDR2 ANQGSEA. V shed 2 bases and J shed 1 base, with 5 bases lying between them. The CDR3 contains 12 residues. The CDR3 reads CSVESGNTEAFF. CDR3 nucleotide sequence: TGCAGCGTTGAATCCGGGAACACTGAAGCTTTCTTT.

In nucleotides, the CDR3 is TGTGCCAGCAGTGATAGCGGGGGGACGCGGGATACGCAGTATTTT. Protein sequence: CASSDSGGTRDTQYF. J is TRBJ2-3 and V is TRBV25-1; 10 nucleotides match TRBD2. V trimming: 3 bases; J trimming: 6 bases; junction bases outside the gene matches: 6. The CDR3 is 15 amino acids. Germline V gives CDR1 MGHDK, CDR2 SYGVNS.

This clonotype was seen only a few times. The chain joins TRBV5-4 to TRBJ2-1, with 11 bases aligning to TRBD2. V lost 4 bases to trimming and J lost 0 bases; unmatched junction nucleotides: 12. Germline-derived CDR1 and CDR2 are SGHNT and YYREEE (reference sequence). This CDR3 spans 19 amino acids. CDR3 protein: CASSATGTSGVSSYNEQFF. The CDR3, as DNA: TGTGCCAGCAGCGCAACCGGGACTAGCGGCGTTAGCTCCTACAATGAGCAGTTCTTC. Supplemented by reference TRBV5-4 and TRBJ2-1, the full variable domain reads ETGVTQSPTHLIKTRGQQVTLRCSSQSGHNTVSWYQQALGQGPQFIFQYYREEENGRGNFPPRFSGLQFPNYSSELNVNALELDDSALYLCASSATGTSGVSSYNEQFFGPGTRLTVL.

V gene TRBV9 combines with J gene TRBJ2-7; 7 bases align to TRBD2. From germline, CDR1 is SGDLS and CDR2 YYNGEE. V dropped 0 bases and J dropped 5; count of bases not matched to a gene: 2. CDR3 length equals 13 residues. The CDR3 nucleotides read TGTGCCAGCAGCGTAGGGGGGGGGAACGAGCAGTACTTC. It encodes CASSVGGGNEQYF. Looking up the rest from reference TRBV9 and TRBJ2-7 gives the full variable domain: DSGVTQTPKHLITATGQRVTLRCSPRSGDLSVYWYQQSLDQGLQFLIQYYNGEERAKGNILERFSAQQFPDLHSELNLSSLELGDSALYFCASSVGGGNEQYFGPGTRLTVT.

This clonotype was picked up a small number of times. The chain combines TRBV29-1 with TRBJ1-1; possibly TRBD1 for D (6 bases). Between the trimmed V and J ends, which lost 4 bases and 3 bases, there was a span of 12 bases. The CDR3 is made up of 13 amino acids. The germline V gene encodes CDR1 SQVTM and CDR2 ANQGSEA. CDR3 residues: CSVARSGDTEAFF. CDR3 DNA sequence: TGCAGCGTTGCTAGGTCAGGGGACACTGAAGCTTTCTTT.

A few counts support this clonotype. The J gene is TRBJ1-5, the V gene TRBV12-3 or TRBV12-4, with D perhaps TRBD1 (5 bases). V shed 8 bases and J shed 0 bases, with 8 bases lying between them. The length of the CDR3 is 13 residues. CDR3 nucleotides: TGTGCCAGCTGGGGGAATAGCAATCAGCCCCAGCATTTT. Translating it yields CASWGNSNQPQHF.

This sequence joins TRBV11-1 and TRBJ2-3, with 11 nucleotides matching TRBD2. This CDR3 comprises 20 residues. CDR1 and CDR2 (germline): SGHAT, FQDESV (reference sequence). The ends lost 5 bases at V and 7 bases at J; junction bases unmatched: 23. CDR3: CASSPSLVTSGASARNTQYF. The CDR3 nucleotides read TGTGCCAGCAGCCCCTCCCTTGTGACTAGCGGGGCCTCAGCCCGAAATACGCAGTATTTT.

The DNA for the CDR3 is TGTGCCAGCAGCTTAGTCTCTCGGACAGGGATACTCCCCTCACCCCTCCACTTT. Its protein is CASSLVSRTGILPSPLHF. The genes are TRBV7-2 and TRBJ1-6; TRBD1 agrees at 8 bases. After removal of 1 base from V and 10 bases from J, the junction contained 15 bases not matched to a gene. Germline assignment: CDR1 SGHTA and CDR2 FQGNSA. This CDR3 has 18 residues.

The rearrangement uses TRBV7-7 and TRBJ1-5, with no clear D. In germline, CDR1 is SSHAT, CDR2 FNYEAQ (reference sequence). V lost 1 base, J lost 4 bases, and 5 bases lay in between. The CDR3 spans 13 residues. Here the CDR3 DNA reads TGTGCCAGCAGCTTAGGATATAATCAGCCCCAGCATTTT. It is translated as CASSLGYNQPQHF. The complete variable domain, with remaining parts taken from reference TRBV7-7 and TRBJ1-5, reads GAGVSQSPRYKVTKRGQDVTLRCDPISSHATLYWYQQALGQGPEFLTYFNYEAQPDKSGLPSDRFSAERPEGSISTLTIQRTEQRDSAMYRCASSLGYNQPQHFGDGTRLSIL.

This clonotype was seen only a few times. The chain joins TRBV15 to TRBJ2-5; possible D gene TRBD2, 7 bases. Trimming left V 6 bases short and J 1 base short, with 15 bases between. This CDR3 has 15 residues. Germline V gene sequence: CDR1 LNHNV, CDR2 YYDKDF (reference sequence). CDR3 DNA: TGTGCCACCAGTCTTGGGGCGGGGGCCCAAGAGACCCAGTACTTC. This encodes CATSLGAGAQETQYF. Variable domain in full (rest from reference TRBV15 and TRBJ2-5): DAMVIQNPRYQVTQFGKPVTLSCSQTLNHNVMYWYQQKSSQAPKLLFHYYDKDFNNEADTPDNFQSRRPNTSFCFLDIRSPGLGDTAMYLCATSLGAGAQETQYFGPGTRLLVL.

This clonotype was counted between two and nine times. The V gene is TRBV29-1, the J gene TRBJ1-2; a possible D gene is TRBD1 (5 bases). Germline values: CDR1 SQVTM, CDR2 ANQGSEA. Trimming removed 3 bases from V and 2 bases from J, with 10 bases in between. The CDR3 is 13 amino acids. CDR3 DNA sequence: TGCAGCGTTGAGCGCCCAGGGAACTATGGCTACACCTTC. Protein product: CSVERPGNYGYTF.

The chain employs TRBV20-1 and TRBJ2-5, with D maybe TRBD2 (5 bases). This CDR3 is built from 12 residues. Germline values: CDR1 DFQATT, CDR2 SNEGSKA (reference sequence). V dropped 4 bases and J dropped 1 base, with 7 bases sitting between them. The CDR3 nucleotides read TGCAGTGCTACACGGGGCCAAGAGACCCAGTACTTC. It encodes CSATRGQETQYF.

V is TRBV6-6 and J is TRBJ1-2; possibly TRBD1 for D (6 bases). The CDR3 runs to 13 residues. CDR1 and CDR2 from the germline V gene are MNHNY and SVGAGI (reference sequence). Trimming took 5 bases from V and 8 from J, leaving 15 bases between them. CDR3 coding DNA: TGTGCCAGCAGTCAGAGACAGGTATTAGGCTACACCTTC. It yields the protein CASSQRQVLGYTF.

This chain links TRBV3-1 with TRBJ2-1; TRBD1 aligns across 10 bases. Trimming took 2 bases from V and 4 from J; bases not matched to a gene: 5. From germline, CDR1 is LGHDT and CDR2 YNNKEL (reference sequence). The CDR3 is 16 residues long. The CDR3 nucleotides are TGTGCCAGCAGCCAATCAGACAGGGGGCGATACAATGAGCAGTTCTTC. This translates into CASSQSDRGRYNEQFF.

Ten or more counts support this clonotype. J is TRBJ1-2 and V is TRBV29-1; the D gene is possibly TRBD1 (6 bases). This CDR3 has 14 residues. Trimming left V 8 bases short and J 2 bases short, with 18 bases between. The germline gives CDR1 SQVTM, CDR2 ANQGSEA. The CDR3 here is CSTNEGGGNYGYTF. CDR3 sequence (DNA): TGCAGCACCAATGAGGGGGGCGGAAACTATGGCTACACCTTC.

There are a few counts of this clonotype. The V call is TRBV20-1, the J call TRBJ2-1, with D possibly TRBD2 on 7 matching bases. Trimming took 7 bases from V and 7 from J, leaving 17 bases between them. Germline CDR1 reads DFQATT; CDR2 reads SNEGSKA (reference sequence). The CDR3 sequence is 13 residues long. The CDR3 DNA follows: TGCAGTGTCGCCCGGGGGGCCCTAAATGAGCAGTTCTTC. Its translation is CSVARGALNEQFF.

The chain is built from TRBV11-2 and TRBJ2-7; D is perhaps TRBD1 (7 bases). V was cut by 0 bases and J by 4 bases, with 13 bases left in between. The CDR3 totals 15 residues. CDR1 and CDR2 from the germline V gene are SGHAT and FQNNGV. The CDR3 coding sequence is TGTGCCAGCAGCTTAGAGGACAGGAGGGAATACGAGCAGTACTTC. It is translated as CASSLEDRREYEQYF.

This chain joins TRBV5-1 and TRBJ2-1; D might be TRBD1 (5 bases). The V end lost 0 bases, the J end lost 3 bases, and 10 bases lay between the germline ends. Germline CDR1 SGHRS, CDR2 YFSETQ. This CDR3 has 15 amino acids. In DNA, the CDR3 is TGCGCCAGCAGCTTGGGTGGGGCCCACTACAATGAGCAGTTCTTC. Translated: CASSLGGAHYNEQFF.

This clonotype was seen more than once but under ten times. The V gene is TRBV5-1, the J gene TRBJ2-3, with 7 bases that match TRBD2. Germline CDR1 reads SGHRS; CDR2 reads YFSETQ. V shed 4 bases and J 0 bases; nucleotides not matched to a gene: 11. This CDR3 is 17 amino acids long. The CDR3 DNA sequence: TGCGCCAGCAGCAACGCCCTGAGCGGGGAGAGCACAGATACGCAGTATTTT. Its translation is CASSNALSGESTDTQYF.

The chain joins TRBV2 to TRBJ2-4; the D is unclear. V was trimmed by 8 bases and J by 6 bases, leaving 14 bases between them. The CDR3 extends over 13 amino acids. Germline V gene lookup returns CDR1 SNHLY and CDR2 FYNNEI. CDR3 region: CASPDIDLNIQYF. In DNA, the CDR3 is TGTGCCAGCCCCGACATCGATCTAAACATTCAGTACTTC. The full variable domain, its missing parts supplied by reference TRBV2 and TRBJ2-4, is EPEVTQTPSHQVTQMGQEVILRCVPISNHLYFYWYRQILGQKVEFLVSFYNNEISEKSEIFDDQFSVERPDGSNFTLKIRSTKLEDSAMYFCASPDIDLNIQYFGAGTRLSVL.